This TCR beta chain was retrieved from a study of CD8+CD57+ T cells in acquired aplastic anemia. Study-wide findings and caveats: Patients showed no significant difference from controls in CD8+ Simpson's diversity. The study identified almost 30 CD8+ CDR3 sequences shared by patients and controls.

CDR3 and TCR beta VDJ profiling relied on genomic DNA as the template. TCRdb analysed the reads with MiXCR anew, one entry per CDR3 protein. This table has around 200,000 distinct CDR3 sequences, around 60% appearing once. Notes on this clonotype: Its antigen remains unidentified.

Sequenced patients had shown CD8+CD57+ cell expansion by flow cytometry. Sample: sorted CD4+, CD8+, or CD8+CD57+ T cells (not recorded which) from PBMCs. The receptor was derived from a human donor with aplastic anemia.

CDR3 nucleotide sequence: TGTGCCAGCAGCTACCGACTAGGAGCCTACGAGCAGTACTTC. It translates to CASSYRLGAYEQYF. The chain links TRBV7-8 to TRBJ2-7, with D possibly matching TRBD2 (6 bases). Per germline, CDR1 SGHVS and CDR2 FQNEAQ. The CDR3 is 14 residues long. V was shortened by 4 bases and J by 2 bases, with 12 bases between the two germline ends.